This note documents a single T cell receptor beta chain sequence. Its cognate antigen is unknown. The data were taken from a study of cytomegalovirus exposure and HLA in healthy donors. PCR was performed using 60 Vbeta and 13 Jbeta primers. Produced via immunoSEQ multiplex PCR; TCRdb's table is partial and in-frame only. The sample lists 170,000 or so clones, over 70% occurring once. CDR3 length: 12 amino acids. CDR1 is SGHVS, CDR2 FQNEAQ, per germline. V shed 5 bases, J shed 10 bases, and the junction held 3 bases outside the gene matches. Overall study findings and caveats: Excluded were some V segments that proved indistinguishable, including TRBV6-2 and TRBV6-3. An ancestry cluster, one associated with Asian ancestry, reportedly showed fewer N-insertions than the approximately 670-donor mean in a later analysis.

The TCR sequence derives from a man between 35 and 55 years old in good health and CMV-seronegative. The J gene is TRBJ2-1, the V gene TRBV7-8, with TRBD2 matching over 9 bases. Sequenced material: PBMCs. CDR3 DNA sequence: TGTGCCAGCAGCGCTAGCGGGATCGAGCAGTTCTTC. Encoded protein: CASSASGIEQFF. Full variable domain (rest looked up from reference TRBV7-8 and TRBJ2-1): GAGVSQSPRYKVAKRGQDVALRCDPISGHVSLFWYQQALGQGPEFLTYFQNEAQLDKSGLPSDRFFAERPEGSVSTLKIQRTQQEDSAVYLCASSASGIEQFFGPGTRLTVL.